The T cell receptor (beta chain) under discussion was sequenced for a study of response to subunit inactivated influenza vaccine. Study-wide findings and caveats: Seasonal influenza vaccination, on each occasion, was suggested by the authors to recruit few new T cells.

Turning to this clonotype: The antigen remains undetermined.

This CDR3 region has 19 residues. Germline V gene sequence: CDR1 GTSNPN, CDR2 SVGIG (reference sequence). The J segment lost 5 bases and the V segment lost 0 bases, leaving 19 bases of the junction unmatched. TCRdb re-derived calls from the RT-PCR reads in MiXCR, one entry per CDR3 protein. The table includes over 150,000 distinct CDR3 sequences, approximately 10% detected once. The sequence came from a man aged 45-65 years who received an inactivated influenza vaccine. The material sequenced was non-naive T cells sorted from PBMCs, taken roughly 47 days after vaccination. The chain carries TRBV30 and TRBJ2-3, with 8 bases fitting TRBD1. CDR3 coding DNA: TGTGCCTGGAGTGTTCGTCGGCTTGTGACAGGGGAAAGCCGAGATACGCAGTATTTT. Translated, it gives CAWSVRRLVTGESRDTQYF.